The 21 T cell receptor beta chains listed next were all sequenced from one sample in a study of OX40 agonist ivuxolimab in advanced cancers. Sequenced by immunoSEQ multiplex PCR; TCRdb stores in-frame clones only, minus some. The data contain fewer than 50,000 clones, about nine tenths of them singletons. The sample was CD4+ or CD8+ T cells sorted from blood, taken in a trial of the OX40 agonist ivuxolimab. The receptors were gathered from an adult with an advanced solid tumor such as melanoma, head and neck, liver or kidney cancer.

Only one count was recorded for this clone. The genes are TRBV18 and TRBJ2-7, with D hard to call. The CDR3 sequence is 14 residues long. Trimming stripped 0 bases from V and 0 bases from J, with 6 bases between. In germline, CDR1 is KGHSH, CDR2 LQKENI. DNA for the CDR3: TGTGCCAGCTCACCACCGGACGACTCCTACGAGCAGTACTTC. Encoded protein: CASSPPDDSYEQYF.

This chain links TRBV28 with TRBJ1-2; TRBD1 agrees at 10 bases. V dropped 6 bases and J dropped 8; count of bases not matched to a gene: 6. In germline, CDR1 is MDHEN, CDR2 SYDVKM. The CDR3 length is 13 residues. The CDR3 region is CASSLGGQGGYTF. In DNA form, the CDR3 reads TGTGCCAGCAGCCTGGGGGGACAGGGGGGCTACACCTTC.

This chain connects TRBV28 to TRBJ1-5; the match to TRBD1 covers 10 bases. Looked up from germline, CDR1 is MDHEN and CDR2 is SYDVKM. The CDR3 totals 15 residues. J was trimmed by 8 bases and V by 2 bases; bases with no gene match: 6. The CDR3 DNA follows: TGTGCCAGCAGTTTAACGGACAGGGGGTGGGAGCCCCAGCATTTT. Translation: CASSLTDRGWEPQHF.

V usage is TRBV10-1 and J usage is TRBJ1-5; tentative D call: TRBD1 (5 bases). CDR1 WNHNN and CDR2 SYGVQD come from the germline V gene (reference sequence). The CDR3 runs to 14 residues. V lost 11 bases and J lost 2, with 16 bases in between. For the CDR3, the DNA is TGCGCCTCCCCGGGTGAGGGACGCAATCAGCCCCAGCATTTT. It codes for CASPGEGRNQPQHF.

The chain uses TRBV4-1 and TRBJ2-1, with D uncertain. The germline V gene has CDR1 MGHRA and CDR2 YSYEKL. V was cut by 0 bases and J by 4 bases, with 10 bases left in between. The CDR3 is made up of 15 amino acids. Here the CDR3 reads CASSQEWAAYNEQFF. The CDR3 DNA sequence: TGCGCCAGCAGCCAAGAGTGGGCAGCTTACAATGAGCAGTTCTTC.

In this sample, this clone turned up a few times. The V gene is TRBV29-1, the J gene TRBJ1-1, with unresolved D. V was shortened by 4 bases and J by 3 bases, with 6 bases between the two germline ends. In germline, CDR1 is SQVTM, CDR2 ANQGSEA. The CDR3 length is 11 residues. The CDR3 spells CSVVTDTEAFF. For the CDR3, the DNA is TGCAGCGTTGTCACGGACACTGAAGCTTTCTTT.

In nucleotides, the CDR3 is TGTGCCAGCAGCTCCGGTGGGAGCGGGACCGGGGAGCTGTTTTTT. Its translation: CASSSGGSGTGELFF. This chain links TRBV7-8 with TRBJ2-2, with D maybe TRBD2 (6 bases). There are 15 residues in the CDR3. The V end lost 4 bases, the J end lost 5 bases, and 14 bases lay between the germline ends. Germline assignment: CDR1 SGHVS and CDR2 FQNEAQ.

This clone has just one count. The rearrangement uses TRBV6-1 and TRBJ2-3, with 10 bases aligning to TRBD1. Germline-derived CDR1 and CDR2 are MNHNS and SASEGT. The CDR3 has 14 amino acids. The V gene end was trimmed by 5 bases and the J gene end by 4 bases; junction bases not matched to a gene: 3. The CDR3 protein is CASSSGQGADTQYF. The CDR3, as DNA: TGTGCCAGCAGTTCAGGACAGGGGGCAGATACGCAGTATTTT.

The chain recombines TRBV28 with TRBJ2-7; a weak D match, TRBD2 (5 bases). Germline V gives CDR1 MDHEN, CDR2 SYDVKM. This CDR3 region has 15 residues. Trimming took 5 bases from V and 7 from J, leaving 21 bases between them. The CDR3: CASSPPDGGLREQYF. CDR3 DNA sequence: TGTGCCAGCAGTCCCCCGGACGGAGGTTTAAGGGAGCAGTACTTC. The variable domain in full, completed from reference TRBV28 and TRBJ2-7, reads DVKVTQSSRYLVKRTGEKVFLECVQDMDHENMFWYRQDPGLGLRLIYFSYDVKMKEKGDIPEGYSVSREKKERFSLILESASTNQTSMYLCASSPPDGGLREQYFGPGTRLTVT.

The CDR3 nucleotides read TGTGCCAGTAGTCTCGGACCGGGAGGCGAGCAGTACTTC. It codes for CASSLGPGGEQYF. This rearrangement joins TRBV19 to TRBJ2-7, with TRBD2 identical over 7 bases. The length of the CDR3 is 13 residues. The V gene's germline CDR1 is LNHDA and CDR2 SQIVND (reference sequence). Unmatched junction bases numbered 7, after V lost 5 bases and J lost 6 bases.

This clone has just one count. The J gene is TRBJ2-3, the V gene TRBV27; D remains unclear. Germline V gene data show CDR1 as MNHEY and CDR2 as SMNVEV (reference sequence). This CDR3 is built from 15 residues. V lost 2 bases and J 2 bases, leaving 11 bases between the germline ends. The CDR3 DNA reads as TGTGCCAGCAGTTTAGCCTCAGGAGTCACAGATACGCAGTATTTT. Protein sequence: CASSLASGVTDTQYF.

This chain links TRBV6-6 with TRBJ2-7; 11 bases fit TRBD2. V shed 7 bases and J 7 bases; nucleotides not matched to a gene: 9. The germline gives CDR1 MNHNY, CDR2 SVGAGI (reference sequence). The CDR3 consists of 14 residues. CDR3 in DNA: TGTGCCAGCACTACCGGGACTAGCGGTGCAGAGCAGTACTTC. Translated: CASTTGTSGAEQYF.

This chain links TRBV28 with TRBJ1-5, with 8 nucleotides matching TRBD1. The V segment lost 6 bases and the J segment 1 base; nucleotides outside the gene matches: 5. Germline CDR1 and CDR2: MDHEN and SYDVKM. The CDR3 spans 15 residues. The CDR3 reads CASRRQGTSNQPQHF. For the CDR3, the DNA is TGTGCCAGCAGAAGACAGGGGACCAGCAATCAGCCCCAGCATTTT.

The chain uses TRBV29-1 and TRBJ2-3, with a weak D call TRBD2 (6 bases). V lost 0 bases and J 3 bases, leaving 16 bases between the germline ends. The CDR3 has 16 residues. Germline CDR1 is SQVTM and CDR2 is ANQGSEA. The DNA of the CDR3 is TGCAGCGTTGAAGACCCCCGGGAGCGGCGGACAGATACGCAGTATTTT. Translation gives CSVEDPRERRTDTQYF.

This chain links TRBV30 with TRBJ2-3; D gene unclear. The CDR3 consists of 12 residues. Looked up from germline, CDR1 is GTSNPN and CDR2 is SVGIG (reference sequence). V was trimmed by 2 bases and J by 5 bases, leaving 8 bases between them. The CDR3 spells CAWSPPGDTQYF. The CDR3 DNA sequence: TGTGCCTGGAGTCCCCCGGGAGATACGCAGTATTTT.

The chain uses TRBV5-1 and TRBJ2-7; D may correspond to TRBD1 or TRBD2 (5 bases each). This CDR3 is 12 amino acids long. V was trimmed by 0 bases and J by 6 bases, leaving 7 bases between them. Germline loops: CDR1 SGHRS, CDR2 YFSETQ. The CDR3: CASSLGGTEQYF. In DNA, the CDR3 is TGCGCCAGCAGCTTGGGAGGGACCGAGCAGTACTTC.

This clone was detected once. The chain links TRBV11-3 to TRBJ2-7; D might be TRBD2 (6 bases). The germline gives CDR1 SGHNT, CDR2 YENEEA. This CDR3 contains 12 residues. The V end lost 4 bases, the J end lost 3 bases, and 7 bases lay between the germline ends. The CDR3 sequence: CASSSGSYEQYF. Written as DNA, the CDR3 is TGTGCCAGCAGCTCCGGGAGCTACGAGCAGTACTTC.

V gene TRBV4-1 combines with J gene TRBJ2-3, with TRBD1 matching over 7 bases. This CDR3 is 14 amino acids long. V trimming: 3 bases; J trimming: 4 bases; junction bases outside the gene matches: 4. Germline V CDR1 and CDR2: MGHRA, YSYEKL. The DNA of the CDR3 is TGCGCCAGCAGCCAGTCGACAGGGCCAGATACGCAGTATTTT. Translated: CASSQSTGPDTQYF.

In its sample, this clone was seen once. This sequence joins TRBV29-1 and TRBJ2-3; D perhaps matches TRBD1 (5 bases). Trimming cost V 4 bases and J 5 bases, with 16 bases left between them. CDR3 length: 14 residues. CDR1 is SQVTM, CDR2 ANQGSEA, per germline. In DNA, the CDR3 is TGCAGCGTTGTTCAGGGTGGAGTTCTAGATACGCAGTATTTT. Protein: CSVVQGGVLDTQYF.

CDR3 nucleotide sequence: TGTGCCAGCAGCTTAAATCCCGGACGAGGACTAGCGGGGAACTACGAGCAGTACTTC. Protein: CASSLNPGRGLAGNYEQYF. The chain joins TRBV7-8 to TRBJ2-7, with TRBD2 matching 12 bases. The CDR3 length is 19 residues. The junction had 14 bases not matched to a gene; V was cut back by 2 bases and J by 3 bases. Germline V lookup: CDR1 SGHVS, CDR2 FQNEAQ.

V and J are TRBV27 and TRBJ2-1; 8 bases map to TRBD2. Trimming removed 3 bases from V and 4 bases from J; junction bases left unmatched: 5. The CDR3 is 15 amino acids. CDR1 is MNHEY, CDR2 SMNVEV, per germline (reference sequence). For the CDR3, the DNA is TGTGCCAGCAGTTTGCTAGCGGGCGTATACAATGAGCAGTTCTTC. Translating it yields CASSLLAGVYNEQFF.